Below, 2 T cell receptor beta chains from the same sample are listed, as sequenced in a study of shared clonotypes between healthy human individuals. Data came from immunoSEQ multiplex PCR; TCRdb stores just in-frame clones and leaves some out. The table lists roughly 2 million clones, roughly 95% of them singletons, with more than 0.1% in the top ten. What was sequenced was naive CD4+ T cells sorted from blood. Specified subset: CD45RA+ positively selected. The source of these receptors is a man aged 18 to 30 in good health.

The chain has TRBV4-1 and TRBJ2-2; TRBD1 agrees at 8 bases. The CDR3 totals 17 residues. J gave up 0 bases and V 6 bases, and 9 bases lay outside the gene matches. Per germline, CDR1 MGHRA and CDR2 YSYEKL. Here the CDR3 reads CASRMGQATSNTGELFF. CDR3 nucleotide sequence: TGCGCCAGCAGAATGGGACAGGCCACGTCGAACACCGGGGAGCTGTTTTTT.

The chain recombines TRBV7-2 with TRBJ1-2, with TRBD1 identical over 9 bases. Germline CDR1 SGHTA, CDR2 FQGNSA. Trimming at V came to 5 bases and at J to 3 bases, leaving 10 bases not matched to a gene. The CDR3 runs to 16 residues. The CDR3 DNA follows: TGTGCCAGCAGCCCCGGGACAGGGACCCCTTACTATGGCTACACCTTC. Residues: CASSPGTGTPYYGYTF.